Each of the 30 T cell receptor beta chains below was sequenced from the same sample in a study of cytomegalovirus exposure and HLA in healthy donors listed by TCRdb under 2017. The library was generated by the immunoSEQ multiplex PCR assay. The table comes from immuneACCESS by way of TCRdb, which keeps in-frame sequences with V and J called. Part of the clones is missing from these tables; in studies checked, under half for an unresolved V gene and the rest for unknown reasons. The sample yields roughly 180,000 clones; roughly 86% were counted once. Of the sample, about 7.2% is held by the ten largest clones. Source material: PBMCs. These receptors originate from a man aged 25 to 45 in good health and CMV-seropositive.

The V and J genes are TRBV25-1 and TRBJ2-3, with D uncertain. V gave up 3 bases and J gave up 2 bases, with 12 bases separating them. CDR1 and CDR2 (germline): MGHDK, SYGVNS. CDR3 length: 15 amino acids. CDR3 loop: CASSEGPRNTDTQYF. As DNA, the CDR3 is TGTGCCAGCAGTGAGGGTCCCAGGAACACAGATACGCAGTATTTT.

The gene calls are TRBV11-2 and TRBJ2-7, with a weak D call TRBD1 (5 bases). The germline V and J ends were trimmed by 0 bases and 2 bases, with 11 bases remaining between them. The CDR3 has 15 amino acids. From germline, CDR1 is SGHAT and CDR2 FQNNGV. CDR3 protein: CASSLEGRSTYEQYF. DNA for the CDR3: TGTGCCAGCAGCTTAGAGGGGCGGAGTACCTACGAGCAGTACTTC.

The rearrangement joins TRBV7-2 to TRBJ2-2; 11 positions match TRBD2. The length of the CDR3 is 16 residues. The V gene's germline CDR1 is SGHTA and CDR2 FQGNSA. Trimming cost V 7 bases and J 6 bases; bases outside gene matches: 10. In DNA form, the CDR3 reads TGTGCCAGCACCGATATTAGCGGGAGGGCCGCCGGGGAGCTGTTTTTT. Protein product: CASTDISGRAAGELFF. Full variable domain (rest looked up from reference TRBV7-2 and TRBJ2-2): GAGVSQSPSNKVTEKGKDVELRCDPISGHTALYWYRQSLGQGLEFLIYFQGNSAPDKSGLPSDRFSAERTGGSVSTLTIQRTQQEDSAVYLCASTDISGRAAGELFFGEGSRLTVL.

This rearrangement joins TRBV25-1 to TRBJ1-2; D may be TRBD1 (5 bases). CDR1 MGHDK and CDR2 SYGVNS come from the germline V gene. Between the trimmed V and J ends, which lost 1 base and 9 bases, there was a span of 12 bases. The CDR3 runs to 13 residues. CDR3 in amino acids: CASSESGQGSYTF. The CDR3 region has the DNA TGTGCCAGCAGTGAATCGGGTCAGGGAAGCTACACCTTC.

This clone was recorded only once. V usage is TRBV7-2 and J usage is TRBJ1-3; 11 bases agree with TRBD1. The CDR3 runs to 17 residues. V shed 6 bases, J shed 3 bases, and the junction held 10 bases outside the gene matches. Germline V CDR1 and CDR2: SGHTA, FQGNSA. CDR3 protein: CASSRFRTGGNGNTIYF. CDR3 nucleotide sequence: TGTGCCAGCAGTCGATTCCGGACAGGGGGCAATGGAAACACCATATATTTT.

The chain joins TRBV7-9 to TRBJ2-1; 14 bases match TRBD2. Unmatched junction bases numbered 2, after V lost 5 bases and J lost 5 bases. Germline CDR1 and CDR2: SEHNR and FQNEAQ (reference sequence). The CDR3 spans 15 residues. The CDR3 nucleotides read TGTGCCAGCAGCCCGGGACTAGCGGGAGACAATGAGCAGTTCTTC. This sequence encodes CASSPGLAGDNEQFF. The full variable domain, its missing parts supplied by reference TRBV7-9 and TRBJ2-1, is DTGVSQNPRHKITKRGQNVTFRCDPISEHNRLYWYRQTLGQGPEFLTYFQNEAQLEKSRLLSDRFSAERPKGSFSTLEIQRTEQGDSAMYLCASSPGLAGDNEQFFGPGTRLTVL.

The chain joins TRBV27 to TRBJ2-4; 7 bases align to TRBD2. This CDR3 spans 17 amino acids. Germline V gene lookup returns CDR1 MNHEY and CDR2 SMNVEV (reference sequence). V lost 2 bases and J lost 0; bases outside the gene matches: 7. DNA of the CDR3: TGTGCCAGCAGTTTAAGGCCCAGCGGGATAGCCAAAAACATTCAGTACTTC. The encoded protein is CASSLRPSGIAKNIQYF.

The rearrangement links TRBV19 to TRBJ2-3; 7 bases agree with TRBD1. V was clipped by 8 bases and J by 2 bases; unmatched bases: 10. The germline V gene encodes CDR1 LNHDA and CDR2 SQIVND (reference sequence). The CDR3 covers 15 residues. The chain's CDR3 is CASDETGLDTDTQYF. The CDR3 coding sequence is TGTGCCAGTGACGAGACAGGGTTGGACACAGATACGCAGTATTTT. Full variable domain (remainder filled in from reference TRBV19 and TRBJ2-3): DGGITQSPKYLFRKEGQNVTLSCEQNLNHDAMYWYRQDPGQGLRLIYYSQIVNDFQKGDIAEGYSVSREKKESFPLTVTSAQKNPTAFYLCASDETGLDTDTQYFGPGTRLTVL.

The chain links TRBV6-5 to TRBJ1-1; TRBD1 is a possible D gene (6 bases). Germline V gene lookup returns CDR1 MNHEY and CDR2 SVGAGI. With 7 bases removed from V and 4 bases from J, the gap between germline ends came to 13 bases. The CDR3 is 13 amino acids. The CDR3: CASNHQGSTEAFF. DNA for the CDR3: TGTGCCAGCAACCACCAGGGGAGCACTGAAGCTTTCTTT.

The rearrangement uses TRBV5-4 and TRBJ1-2; TRBD1 is a possible D gene (5 bases). The CDR3 loop spans 15 amino acids. Germline V gene sequence: CDR1 SGHNT, CDR2 YYREEE (reference sequence). The V and J ends lost 4 bases and 3 bases respectively, with 16 bases between them. The CDR3 reads CASSPRRGTDYGYTF. The CDR3 DNA reads as TGTGCCAGCAGCCCCCGGCGGGGGACTGACTATGGCTACACCTTC. The full variable domain, with the rest looked up from reference TRBV5-4 and TRBJ1-2, is ETGVTQSPTHLIKTRGQQVTLRCSSQSGHNTVSWYQQALGQGPQFIFQYYREEENGRGNFPPRFSGLQFPNYSSELNVNALELDDSALYLCASSPRRGTDYGYTFGSGTRLTVV.

The chain is built from TRBV6-6 and TRBJ2-5; possibly TRBD1 or TRBD2 for D (6 bases each). The CDR3 length is 14 residues. Germline V CDR1 and CDR2: MNHNY, SVGAGI (reference sequence). Trimming cost V 2 bases and J 5 bases, with 12 bases left between them. This chain's CDR3 is CASSYVRGLETQYF. The CDR3 region has the DNA TGTGCCAGCAGTTACGTCAGGGGACTCGAGACCCAGTACTTC.

The genes are TRBV28 and TRBJ1-3, with D tentatively TRBD1 (5 bases). The CDR3 totals 21 residues. V was clipped by 3 bases and J by 0 bases, with 27 bases between them. In germline, CDR1 is MDHEN, CDR2 SYDVKM. The CDR3 spells CASSFSSQGDFRPSSGNTIYF. The CDR3 nucleotides read TGTGCCAGCAGTTTTAGTAGTCAGGGAGACTTCAGACCGAGCTCTGGAAACACCATATATTTT.

This clone was seen a single time. In DNA, the CDR3 is TGTGCCAGCACCCTCATCTCTCGGGGACAGGGGGCGCGAACCGGGGAGCTGTTTTTT. Its translation: CASTLISRGQGARTGELFF. The V call is TRBV27, the J call TRBJ2-2; TRBD1 aligns across 12 bases. Per germline, CDR1 MNHEY and CDR2 SMNVEV (reference sequence). V was clipped by 7 bases and J by 5 bases; unmatched bases: 17. This CDR3 has 19 amino acids.

V and J are TRBV5-6 and TRBJ2-2; weak D call: TRBD2 (5 bases). Trimming left V 2 bases short and J 8 bases short, with 10 bases between. Germline V lookup: CDR1 SGHDT, CDR2 YYEEEE. This CDR3 contains 13 residues. CDR3 amino acids: CASSFGGLGELFF. CDR3 nucleotides: TGTGCCAGCAGCTTCGGAGGTTTGGGGGAGCTGTTTTTT. The full variable domain, completed using reference TRBV5-6 and TRBJ2-2, is DAGVTQSPTHLIKTRGQQVTLRCSPKSGHDTVSWYQQALGQGPQFIFQYYEEEERQRGNFPDRFSGHQFPNYSSELNVNALLLGDSALYLCASSFGGLGELFFGEGSRLTVL.

The chain links TRBV27 to TRBJ2-1; no clear D. Germline V CDR1 and CDR2: MNHEY, SMNVEV (reference sequence). CDR3 size: 15 residues. With 1 base removed from V and 3 bases from J, the gap between germline ends came to 10 bases. The CDR3 DNA follows: TGTGCCAGCAGTTTATACCACCAGCTCTACAATGAGCAGTTCTTC. As protein: CASSLYHQLYNEQFF.

This clone was found a few times. The V gene is TRBV10-3, the J gene TRBJ2-1; maybe TRBD1 (5 bases). V lost 0 bases to trimming and J lost 5 bases, with 8 bases between them. CDR3 size: 14 residues. Germline V gives CDR1 ENHRY, CDR2 SYGVKD. The CDR3 loop reads CAISESQGHNEQFF. In DNA form, the CDR3 reads TGTGCCATCAGTGAGTCCCAGGGCCACAATGAGCAGTTCTTC.

The CDR3 DNA sequence: TGTGCCAGCAGCTTGGGGGGCTTGGGGACTGAAGCTTTCTTT. Protein: CASSLGGLGTEAFF. The chain is built from TRBV11-3 and TRBJ1-1, with D possibly TRBD1 on 6 matching bases. CDR3 length: 14 amino acids. Germline CDR1 reads SGHNT; CDR2 reads YENEEA. The V end was cut by 3 bases, the J end by 5 bases, with 13 bases between.

This chain connects TRBV6-1 to TRBJ1-5; D is unclear. Trimming left V 4 bases short and J 4 bases short, with 17 bases between. CDR1 is MNHNS and CDR2 is SASEGT in the germline V gene. The CDR3 totals 16 residues. The chain's CDR3 is CASSVPGISQNQPQHF. The CDR3 DNA sequence: TGTGCCAGCAGTGTCCCCGGAATCAGCCAAAATCAGCCCCAGCATTTT.

This chain's CDR3 is CATSRGGGAPTQYF. In nucleotides, the CDR3 is TGTGCCACCAGCAGAGGCGGGGGAGCGCCGACCCAGTACTTC. The V and J genes are TRBV15 and TRBJ2-5; 7 bases map to TRBD2. The V and J ends lost 1 base and 7 bases, in that order; junction bases with no gene match: 6. Germline-derived CDR1 and CDR2 are LNHNV and YYDKDF (reference sequence). CDR3 length: 14 amino acids.

In nucleotides, the CDR3 is TGTGCCAGCAGCCGGGAAGGAGATACGCAGTATTTT. Translation: CASSREGDTQYF. The chain uses TRBV6-5 and TRBJ2-3, with D possibly matching TRBD2 (5 bases). The CDR3 spans 12 residues. CDR1 and CDR2 from the germline V gene are MNHEY and SVGAGI. The V gene lost 6 bases and the J gene lost 5 bases, with 9 bases spanning the gap.

The V gene is TRBV4-1, the J gene TRBJ2-7; 9 bases line up with TRBD2. The length of the CDR3 is 14 residues. V was clipped by 5 bases and J by 4 bases; unmatched bases: 6. The germline V gene encodes CDR1 MGHRA and CDR2 YSYEKL. In DNA form, the CDR3 reads TGCGCCAGCAGCTTAGCGGGAGTCAAATACGAGCAGTACTTC. The encoded protein is CASSLAGVKYEQYF.

The rearrangement links TRBV29-1 to TRBJ2-5, with a possible D match to TRBD2 (5 bases). V was pared by 3 bases and J by 1 base, with 12 bases between. Germline loops: CDR1 SQVTM, CDR2 ANQGSEA. This CDR3 contains 14 residues. Here the CDR3 DNA reads TGCAGCGTTGAGGTTTCGGGGAGCCAAGAGACCCAGTACTTC. Protein sequence: CSVEVSGSQETQYF.

The chain uses TRBV30 and TRBJ2-1; TRBD2 aligns across 7 bases. Per the germline V gene, CDR1 is GTSNPN and CDR2 is SVGIG (reference sequence). The CDR3 has 14 amino acids. V shed 4 bases, J shed 1 base, and the junction held 4 bases outside the gene matches. DNA of the CDR3: TGTGCCTGGAATCCGGGGGGTTCCTACAATGAGCAGTTCTTC. Translating it yields CAWNPGGSYNEQFF.

This CDR3 is CASSPYLNTEAFF. The CDR3 DNA sequence: TGTGCCAGCAGCCCCTACCTCAACACTGAAGCTTTCTTT. The chain combines TRBV5-8 with TRBJ1-1; D is ambiguous. Germline-derived CDR1 and CDR2 are SGHTS and YDEGEE. This CDR3 is built from 13 residues. V shed 4 bases and J shed 2 bases, with 9 bases lying between them.

The rearrangement joins TRBV27 to TRBJ1-1; perhaps TRBD1 as D (5 bases). Trimming removed 5 bases from V and 5 bases from J, with 18 bases in between. The CDR3 loop spans 15 amino acids. The germline V gene encodes CDR1 MNHEY and CDR2 SMNVEV (reference sequence). For the CDR3, the DNA is TGTGCCAGCAGTCTCTTCGGGATTGGGGGGACTGAAGCTTTCTTT. Protein sequence: CASSLFGIGGTEAFF.

The chain uses TRBV28 and TRBJ1-5; possibly TRBD1 for D (6 bases). From germline, CDR1 is MDHEN and CDR2 SYDVKM. Trimming stripped 5 bases from V and 7 bases from J, with 18 bases between. This CDR3 comprises 15 residues. CDR3 protein: CASSPEDRSLQPQHF. CDR3 nucleotide sequence: TGTGCCAGCAGTCCTGAGGACAGATCCCTCCAGCCCCAGCATTTT.

This clone was detected only a few times. The chain employs TRBV11-2 and TRBJ2-2, with 7 bases matching TRBD1. This CDR3 spans 15 amino acids. J gave up 1 base and V 5 bases, and 4 bases lay outside the gene matches. Germline V gene data show CDR1 as SGHAT and CDR2 as FQNNGV. In DNA form, the CDR3 reads TGTGCCAGCAGCCCTCGACAGGGGAACACCGGGGAGCTGTTTTTT. Translated, it gives CASSPRQGNTGELFF.

Details on this clone: At the DNA level, this CDR3 is encoded by other sequences in the same sample as well. The V and J genes are TRBV6-4 and TRBJ1-5; a weak D match, TRBD1 (5 bases). The V gene's germline CDR1 is MRHNA and CDR2 SNTAGT. This CDR3 comprises 13 residues. The V end was cut by 6 bases, the J end by 1 base, with 7 bases between. The CDR3 bases are TGTGCCAGCAGCGAGGGGAGCAATCAGCCCCAGCATTTT. This sequence encodes CASSEGSNQPQHF.

The V gene is TRBV7-2, the J gene TRBJ2-2, with a possible D match to TRBD2 (5 bases). Germline V gene lookup returns CDR1 SGHTA and CDR2 FQGNSA. Trimming removed 3 bases at V and 4 bases at J, with 15 bases between. The CDR3 is 16 amino acids. The CDR3 nucleotides are TGTGCCAGCAGCTTCGCCCGGGGTGCGGGCACCGGGGAGCTGTTTTTT. As protein: CASSFARGAGTGELFF.

J is TRBJ1-2 and V is TRBV4-2; D gene uncertain. Germline-derived CDR1 and CDR2 are LGHNA and YNFKEQ. The CDR3 consists of 16 residues. Trimming stripped 0 bases from V and 0 bases from J, with 11 bases between. CDR3: CASSQDPRGSNYGYTF. The CDR3 DNA reads as TGTGCCAGCAGCCAAGATCCTCGGGGTTCTAACTATGGCTACACCTTC.